This T cell receptor (beta chain) was observed in a study of response to subunit inactivated influenza vaccine. V was shortened by 4 bases and J by 4 bases, with 22 bases between the two germline ends. The CDR3 has 17 amino acids. CDR1 is LGHNA and CDR2 is YNFKEQ in the germline V gene. Via MiXCR, TCRdb re-called the RT-PCR reads, giving one row per CDR3 protein. The sample lists some 800,000 distinct CDR3 sequences; roughly 20% were seen once. The sequence was obtained from a man in his fifties or sixties who received an inactivated influenza vaccine. The chain links TRBV4-2 to TRBJ2-5; weak D call: TRBD2 (7 bases). Sample: PBMCs from blood, taken 5 days after vaccination. DNA of the CDR3: TGTGCCAGCAGCCCCTTTGAGCAAAGGGGAGGGGGAGAGACCCAGTACTTC. As protein: CASSPFEQRGGGETQYF.